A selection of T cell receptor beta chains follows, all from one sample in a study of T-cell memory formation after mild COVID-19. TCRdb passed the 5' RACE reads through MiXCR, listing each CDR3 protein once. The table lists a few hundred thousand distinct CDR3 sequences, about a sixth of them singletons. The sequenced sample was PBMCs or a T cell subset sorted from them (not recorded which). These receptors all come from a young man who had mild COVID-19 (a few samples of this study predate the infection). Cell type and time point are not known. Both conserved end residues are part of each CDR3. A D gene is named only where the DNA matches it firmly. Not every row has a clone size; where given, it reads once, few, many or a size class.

TGCGCCAGCAGCCCCGGAGGACAGGGGGCCTATGAGCAGTTCTTC CASSPGGQGAYEQFF TRBV5-1 many TRBD1 TRBJ2-1
TGTGCCAGCAGTTACCTGCGACGGACTAGCACAGATACGCAGTATTTT CASSYLRRTSTDTQYF TRBV6-2/TRBV6-3 NA NA TRBJ2-3
TGCGCCAGCAGCCACTTGTGGAAGACTCCTACCTACAATGAGCAGTTCTTC CASSHLWKTPTYNEQFF TRBV4-1 few NA TRBJ2-1
TGTGCCAGCTCACCCCAGGGCGTAGTGGGCACTGAAGCTTTCTTT CASSPQGVVGTEAFF TRBV18 few NA TRBJ1-1
TGTGCCAGCAGCCAGGCCCCGAGAGGGCGAGAGACCCAGTACTTC CASSQAPRGRETQYF TRBV3-1 few NA TRBJ2-5
TGTGCCAGCAGCCTGGAGTGGACAGGGAACACCGGGGAGCTGTTTTTT CASSLEWTGNTGELFF TRBV3-1 NA TRBD1 TRBJ2-2
TGTGCCAGTAGTCCCGTCCGGGATAGGTGGAACACTGAAGCTTTCTTT CASSPVRDRWNTEAFF TRBV19 NA NA TRBJ1-1
TGCGCCAGCAGTTACAGGGATGGCACAGATACGCAGTATTTT CASSYRDGTDTQYF TRBV5-1 few NA TRBJ2-3
TGTGCCAGCGACCTCTGGAGACTAGACGGACGAGAGACCCAGTACTTC CASDLWRLDGRETQYF TRBV5-6 few NA TRBJ2-5
TGTGCCAGCAGCTCCTACGGGCCCGGGGAGCTGTTTTTT CASSSYGPGELFF TRBV7-2 NA NA TRBJ2-2
TGTGCCAGCAGCCAAGACCCTGACCCGGCGAACCATGAAAAACTGTTTTTT CASSQDPDPANHEKLFF TRBV4-2 NA NA TRBJ1-4
TGCAGTGCTCGAGACAGTCGATACCTACATGGCTACACCTTC CSARDSRYLHGYTF TRBV20-1 NA NA TRBJ1-2
TGTGCCAGCAGCCAAAACAGCGGTTTCACAGATACGCAGTATTTT CASSQNSGFTDTQYF TRBV7-2 many NA TRBJ2-3
TGTGCCAGCAGCTTGAGGAGGCCACGTACGCTGCATTATACGCAGTATTTT CASSLRRPRTLHYTQYF TRBV7-9 few NA TRBJ2-3
TGTGCCAGCAGTTTTGGGTCTAGGCAGCCCCAGCATTTT CASSFGSRQPQHF TRBV12-3/TRBV12-4 NA NA TRBJ1-5
TGCGCCAGCAGCCCGAGGGCGGGGTCCTACGAGCAGTACTTC CASSPRAGSYEQYF TRBV4-1 few NA TRBJ2-7
TGTGCCAGCAGCTCCCCTAGCGGGGGTGCACAAGAGACCCAGTACTTC CASSSPSGGAQETQYF TRBV7-2 many TRBD2 TRBJ2-5
TGTGCCAGCAGCCCAGGGACAGGGCGGGTGGAGACCCAGTACTTC CASSPGTGRVETQYF TRBV27 few TRBD1 TRBJ2-5
TGTGCCAGCAGCCAAGGAGGGCCCAGTGTCACAGATACGCAGTATTTT CASSQGGPSVTDTQYF TRBV4-2 few NA TRBJ2-3
TGCAGTGCTAGAGATTATCGCGGGGGGACCCAAGAGACCCAGTACTTC CSARDYRGGTQETQYF TRBV20-1 NA TRBD2 TRBJ2-5
TGTGCCAGCAGCCGCCAGCTGGCAGGGAACAATTCACCCCTCCACTTT CASSRQLAGNNSPLHF TRBV7-2 NA NA TRBJ1-6
TGCGCCAGCAGCCAAGGGGGCGGAAGCGGTGGGACCCAGTACTTC CASSQGGGSGGTQYF TRBV4-1 NA NA TRBJ2-5
TGCATTCCCGGGGGGACGGAGCAGTTCTTC CIPGGTEQFF TRBV20-1 many TRBD2 TRBJ2-1
TGTGCCAGCAGCATCGTAGGGCGGGGTGAGCAGTTCTTC CASSIVGRGEQFF TRBV6-2/TRBV6-3 few NA TRBJ2-1
TGTGCCAGCAGTTCTAACTATGGCTACACCTTC CASSSNYGYTF TRBV6-2/TRBV6-3 many NA TRBJ1-2
TGTGCCTGGAGTGTATCCGGACGAGGACTTCAGCCCCAGCATTTT CAWSVSGRGLQPQHF TRBV30 NA NA TRBJ1-5
TGTGCCAGCAGTTACGCACAGGGGCGTGGGACTGAAGCTTTCTTT CASSYAQGRGTEAFF TRBV6-5 few TRBD1 TRBJ1-1
TGTGCCAGCAGAACAGGGCGTCTCTCCTGCGAGCAGTACTTC CASRTGRLSCEQYF TRBV2 NA NA TRBJ2-7
TGCAGTGCTACGGGGGTAGCGGGGGGGCTAGAAGAGACCCAGTACTTC CSATGVAGGLEETQYF TRBV20-1 few TRBD2 TRBJ2-5
TGTGCCAGCAGTTCCAGCGGATTCGGTGAAGCTTTCTTT CASSSSGFGEAFF TRBV12-3/TRBV12-4 few NA TRBJ1-1
TGTGCCAGCAGCTTAGAAGCTAATATTGGCTACACCTTC CASSLEANIGYTF TRBV7-2 few NA TRBJ1-2
TGTGCCAGCAGCATAGGGCAGTACCAAGAGACCCAGTACTTC CASSIGQYQETQYF TRBV7-6 few NA TRBJ2-5
TGTGCCAGCAGTCCCACAGGGGATTACAATGAGCAGTTCTTC CASSPTGDYNEQFF TRBV6-4 many TRBD1 TRBJ2-1
TGCGCCAGCAGCCCTTGGACAGGGGGAGGCACAGATACGCAGTATTTT CASSPWTGGGTDTQYF TRBV4-1 NA TRBD1 TRBJ2-3
TGTGCCAGCAGCTCTACGGACCTTGGCTACACCTTC CASSSTDLGYTF TRBV7-9 many NA TRBJ1-2
TGCGCCAGCAGCCAAAACGACGTTGGACGGGGGCCACCCCTCCACTTT CASSQNDVGRGPPLHF TRBV4-1 NA NA TRBJ1-6
TGCAGCGTTGAAAATACGGGCGACTATGGCTACACCTTC CSVENTGDYGYTF TRBV29-1 few NA TRBJ1-2
TGTGCCAGCAGCCGGACAGGGGTAGAAGAGACCCAGTACTTC CASSRTGVEETQYF TRBV7-9 NA TRBD1 TRBJ2-5
TGTGCCAGCAGCTTAGCGGGACGCAGCTCCTACGAGCAGTACTTC CASSLAGRSSYEQYF TRBV11-1 few NA TRBJ2-7
TGCGCCAGCAGCCAAGATTTCCAGCCGTCCTCTGGGGCCAACGTCCTGACTTTC CASSQDFQPSSGANVLTF TRBV4-3 NA NA TRBJ2-6